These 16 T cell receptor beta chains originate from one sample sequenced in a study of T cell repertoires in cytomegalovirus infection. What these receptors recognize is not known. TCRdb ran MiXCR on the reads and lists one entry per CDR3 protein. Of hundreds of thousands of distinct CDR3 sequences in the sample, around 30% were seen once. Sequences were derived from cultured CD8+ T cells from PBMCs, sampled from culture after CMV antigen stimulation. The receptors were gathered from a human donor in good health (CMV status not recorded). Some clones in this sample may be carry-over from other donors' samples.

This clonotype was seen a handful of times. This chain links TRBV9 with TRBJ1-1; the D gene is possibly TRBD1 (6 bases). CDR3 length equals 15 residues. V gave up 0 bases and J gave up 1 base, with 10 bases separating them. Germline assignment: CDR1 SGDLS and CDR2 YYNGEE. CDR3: CASSVEGQENTEAFF. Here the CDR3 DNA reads TGTGCCAGCAGCGTAGAGGGACAAGAGAACACTGAAGCTTTCTTT.

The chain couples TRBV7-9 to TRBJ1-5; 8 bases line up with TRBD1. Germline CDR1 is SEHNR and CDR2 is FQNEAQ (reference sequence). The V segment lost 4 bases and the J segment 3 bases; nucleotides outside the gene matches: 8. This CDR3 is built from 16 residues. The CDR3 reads CASSSSRDRINQPQHF. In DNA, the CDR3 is TGTGCCAGCAGCTCGTCCCGGGACAGGATCAATCAGCCCCAGCATTTT. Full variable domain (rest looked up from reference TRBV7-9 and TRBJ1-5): DTGVSQNPRHKITKRGQNVTFRCDPISEHNRLYWYRQTLGQGPEFLTYFQNEAQLEKSRLLSDRFSAERPKGSFSTLEIQRTEQGDSAMYLCASSSSRDRINQPQHFGDGTRLSIL.

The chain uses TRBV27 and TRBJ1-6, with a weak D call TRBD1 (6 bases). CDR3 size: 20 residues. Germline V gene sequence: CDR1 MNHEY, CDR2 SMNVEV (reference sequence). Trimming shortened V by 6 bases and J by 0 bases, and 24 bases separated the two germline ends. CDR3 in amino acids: CASRPYRVGEEDSYNSPLHF. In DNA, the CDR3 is TGTGCCAGCAGGCCCTACAGGGTAGGGGAAGAGGACTCCTATAATTCACCCCTCCACTTT.

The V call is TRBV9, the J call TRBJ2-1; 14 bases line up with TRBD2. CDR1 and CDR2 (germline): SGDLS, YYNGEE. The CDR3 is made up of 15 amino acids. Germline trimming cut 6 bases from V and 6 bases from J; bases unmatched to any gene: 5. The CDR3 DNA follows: TGTGCCAGCACCACGGGGACTAGCGGGAGCAATGAGCAGTTCTTC. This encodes CASTTGTSGSNEQFF.

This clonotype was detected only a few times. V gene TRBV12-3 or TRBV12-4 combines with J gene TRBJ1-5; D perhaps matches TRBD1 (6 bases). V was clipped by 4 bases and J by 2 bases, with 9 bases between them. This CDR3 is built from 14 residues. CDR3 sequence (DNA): TGTGCCAGCAGTTGGGGGCTTGGCAATCAGCCCCAGCATTTT. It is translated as CASSWGLGNQPQHF.

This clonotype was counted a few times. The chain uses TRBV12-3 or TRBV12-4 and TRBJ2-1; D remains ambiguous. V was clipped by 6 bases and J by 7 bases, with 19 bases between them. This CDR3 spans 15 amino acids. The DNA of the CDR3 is TGTGCCAGCAGCCTAATTCCCGTGGCCACGAATGAGCAGTTCTTC. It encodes CASSLIPVATNEQFF.

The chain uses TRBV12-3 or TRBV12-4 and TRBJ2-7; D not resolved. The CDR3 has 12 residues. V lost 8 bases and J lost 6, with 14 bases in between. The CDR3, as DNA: TGTGCCAGCGGCCTGCTGGTAAGCGAGCAGTACTTC. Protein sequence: CASGLLVSEQYF.

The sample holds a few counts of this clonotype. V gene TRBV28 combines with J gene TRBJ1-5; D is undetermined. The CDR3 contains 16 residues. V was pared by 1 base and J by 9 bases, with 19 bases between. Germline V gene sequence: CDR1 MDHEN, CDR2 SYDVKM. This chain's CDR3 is CASSLYRAVRIMPQHF. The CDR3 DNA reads TGTGCCAGCAGTTTATATAGGGCCGTGCGGATCATGCCCCAGCATTTT.

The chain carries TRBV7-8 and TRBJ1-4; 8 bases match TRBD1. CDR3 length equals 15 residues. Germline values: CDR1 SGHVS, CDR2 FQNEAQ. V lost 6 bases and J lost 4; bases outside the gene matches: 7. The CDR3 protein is CASRLPGQGNEKLFF. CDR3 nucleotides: TGTGCCAGCAGACTCCCTGGACAGGGTAATGAAAAACTGTTTTTT.

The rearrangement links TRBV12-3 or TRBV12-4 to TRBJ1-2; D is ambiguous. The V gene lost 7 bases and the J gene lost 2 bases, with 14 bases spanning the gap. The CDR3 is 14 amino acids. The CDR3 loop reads CASTQLDTNYGYTF. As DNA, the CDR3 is TGTGCCAGCACCCAACTCGACACGAACTATGGCTACACCTTC.

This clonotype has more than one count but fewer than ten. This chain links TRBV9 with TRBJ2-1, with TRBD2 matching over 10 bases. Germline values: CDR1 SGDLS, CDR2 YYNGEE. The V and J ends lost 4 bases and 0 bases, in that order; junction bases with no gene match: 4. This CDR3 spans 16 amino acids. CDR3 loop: CASSLAGVNSYNEQFF. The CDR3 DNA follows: TGTGCCAGCAGCCTAGCGGGGGTAAACTCCTACAATGAGCAGTTCTTC.

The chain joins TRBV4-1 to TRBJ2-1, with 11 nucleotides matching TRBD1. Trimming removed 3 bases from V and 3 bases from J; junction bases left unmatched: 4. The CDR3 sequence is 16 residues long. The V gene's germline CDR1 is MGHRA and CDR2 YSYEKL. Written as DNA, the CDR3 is TGCGCCAGCAGCCATCGTGGGACAGGGGGCTACAATGAGCAGTTCTTC. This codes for CASSHRGTGGYNEQFF.

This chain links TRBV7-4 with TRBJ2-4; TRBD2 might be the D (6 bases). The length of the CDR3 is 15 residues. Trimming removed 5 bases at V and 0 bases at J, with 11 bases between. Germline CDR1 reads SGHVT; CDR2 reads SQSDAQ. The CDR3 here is CASSPDGGAKNIQYF. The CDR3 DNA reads TGTGCCAGCAGCCCCGACGGGGGAGCCAAAAACATTCAGTACTTC.

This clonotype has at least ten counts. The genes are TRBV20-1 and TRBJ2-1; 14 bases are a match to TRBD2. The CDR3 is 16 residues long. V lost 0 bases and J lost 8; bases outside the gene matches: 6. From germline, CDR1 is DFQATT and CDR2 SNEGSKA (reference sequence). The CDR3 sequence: CSARDRTSGGYYEQFF. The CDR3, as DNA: TGCAGTGCTAGAGACAGGACTAGCGGGGGGTACTATGAGCAGTTCTTC.

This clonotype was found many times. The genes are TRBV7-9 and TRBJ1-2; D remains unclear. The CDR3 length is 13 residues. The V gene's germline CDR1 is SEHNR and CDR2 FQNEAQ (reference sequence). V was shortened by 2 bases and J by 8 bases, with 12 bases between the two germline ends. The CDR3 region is CASSLPSLSGYTF. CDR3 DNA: TGTGCCAGCAGCTTACCGTCTTTAAGCGGCTACACCTTC.

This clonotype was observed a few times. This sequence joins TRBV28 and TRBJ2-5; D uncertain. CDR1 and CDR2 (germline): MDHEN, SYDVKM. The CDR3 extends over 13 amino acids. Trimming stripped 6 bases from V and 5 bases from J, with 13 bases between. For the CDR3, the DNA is TGTGCCAGCAGCGGACGGCCTGGGGAGACCCAGTACTTC. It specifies CASSGRPGETQYF.